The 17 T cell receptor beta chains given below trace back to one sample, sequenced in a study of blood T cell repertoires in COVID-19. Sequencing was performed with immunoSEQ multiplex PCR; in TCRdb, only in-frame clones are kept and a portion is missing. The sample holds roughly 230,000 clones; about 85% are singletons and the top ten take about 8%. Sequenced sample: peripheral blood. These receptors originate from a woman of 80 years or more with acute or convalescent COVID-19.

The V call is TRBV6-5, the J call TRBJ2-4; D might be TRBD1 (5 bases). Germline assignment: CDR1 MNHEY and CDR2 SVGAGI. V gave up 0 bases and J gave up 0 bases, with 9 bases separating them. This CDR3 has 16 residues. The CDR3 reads CASSYSLGVAKNIQYF. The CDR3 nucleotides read TGTGCCAGCAGTTACTCCCTAGGGGTAGCCAAAAACATTCAGTACTTC.

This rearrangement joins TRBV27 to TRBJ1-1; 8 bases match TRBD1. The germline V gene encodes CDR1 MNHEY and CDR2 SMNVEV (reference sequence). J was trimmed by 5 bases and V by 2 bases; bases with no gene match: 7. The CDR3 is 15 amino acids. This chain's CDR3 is CASSLGRGLGTEAFF. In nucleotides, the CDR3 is TGTGCCAGCAGTTTAGGCAGGGGGCTTGGGACTGAAGCTTTCTTT.

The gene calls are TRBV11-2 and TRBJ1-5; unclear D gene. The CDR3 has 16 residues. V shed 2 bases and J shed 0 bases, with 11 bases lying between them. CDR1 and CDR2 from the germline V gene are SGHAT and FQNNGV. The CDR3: CASSLKEGCSNQPQHF. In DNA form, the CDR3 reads TGTGCCAGCAGCTTAAAGGAGGGATGTAGCAATCAGCCCCAGCATTTT.

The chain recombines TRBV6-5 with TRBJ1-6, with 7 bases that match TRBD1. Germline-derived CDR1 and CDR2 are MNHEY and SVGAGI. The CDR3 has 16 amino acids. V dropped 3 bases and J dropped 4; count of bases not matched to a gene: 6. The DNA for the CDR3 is TGTGCCAGCAGTTATGACAGGGACGGTTATAATTCACCCCTCCACTTT. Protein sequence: CASSYDRDGYNSPLHF.

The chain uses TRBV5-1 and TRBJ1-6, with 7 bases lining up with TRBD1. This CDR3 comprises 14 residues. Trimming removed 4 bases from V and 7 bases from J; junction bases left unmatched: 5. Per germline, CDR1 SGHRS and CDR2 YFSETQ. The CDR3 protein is CASSPGQQNSPLHF. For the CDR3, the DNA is TGCGCCAGCAGCCCGGGACAGCAAAATTCACCCCTCCACTTT.

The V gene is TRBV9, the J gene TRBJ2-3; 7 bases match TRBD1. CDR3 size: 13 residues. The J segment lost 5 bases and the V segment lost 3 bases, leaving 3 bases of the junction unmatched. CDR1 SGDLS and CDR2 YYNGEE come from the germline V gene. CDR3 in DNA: TGTGCCAGCAGCGCCACAGGGGAAGATACGCAGTATTTT. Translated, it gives CASSATGEDTQYF.

For the CDR3, the DNA is TGTGCCAGCAGTTTATCTAGTAGGACGGGAACCTCCTACGAGCAGTACTTC. Translation: CASSLSSRTGTSYEQYF. The genes are TRBV27 and TRBJ2-7; D possibly corresponds to TRBD2 (5 bases). Germline values: CDR1 MNHEY, CDR2 SMNVEV (reference sequence). Trimming left V 0 bases short and J 0 bases short, with 15 bases between. The CDR3 has 17 amino acids.

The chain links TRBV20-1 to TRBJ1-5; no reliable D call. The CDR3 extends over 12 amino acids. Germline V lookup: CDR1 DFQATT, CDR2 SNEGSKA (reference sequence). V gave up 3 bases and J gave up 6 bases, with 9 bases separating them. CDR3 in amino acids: CSASSQIQPQHF. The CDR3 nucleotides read TGCAGTGCTAGTTCCCAGATTCAGCCCCAGCATTTT.

In DNA form, the CDR3 reads TGTGCTAGTGGTTTTCTACTGAGGGGGGGCACTGAAGCTTTCTTT. This codes for CASGFLLRGGTEAFF. This rearrangement joins TRBV12-5 to TRBJ1-1; perhaps TRBD1 as D (6 bases). CDR3 size: 15 residues. V was clipped by 3 bases and J by 4 bases, with 15 bases between them. Germline V CDR1 and CDR2: LGHNT, FRNRAP.

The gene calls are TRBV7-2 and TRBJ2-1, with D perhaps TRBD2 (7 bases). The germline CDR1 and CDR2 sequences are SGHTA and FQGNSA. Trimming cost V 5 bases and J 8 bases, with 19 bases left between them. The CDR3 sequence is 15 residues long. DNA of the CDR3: TGTGCCAGCAGCACGACTGGGGGGGCCAGGGATGAGCAGTTCTTC. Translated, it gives CASSTTGGARDEQFF. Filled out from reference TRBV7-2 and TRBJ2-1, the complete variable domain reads GAGVSQSPSNKVTEKGKDVELRCDPISGHTALYWYRQSLGQGLEFLIYFQGNSAPDKSGLPSDRFSAERTGGSVSTLTIQRTQQEDSAVYLCASSTTGGARDEQFFGPGTRLTVL.

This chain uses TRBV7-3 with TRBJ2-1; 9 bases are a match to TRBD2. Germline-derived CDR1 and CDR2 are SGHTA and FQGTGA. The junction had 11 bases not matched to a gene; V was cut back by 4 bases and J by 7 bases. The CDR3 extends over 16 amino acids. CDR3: CASSSVGGRGGNEQFF. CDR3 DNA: TGTGCCAGCAGCTCCGTTGGCGGGAGGGGCGGGAATGAGCAGTTCTTC.

CDR3 DNA: TGCGCCAGCAGCCCGGGACAGCCGAACACCGGGGAGCTGTTTTTT. Protein sequence: CASSPGQPNTGELFF. The chain carries TRBV5-1 and TRBJ2-2; TRBD1 agrees at 7 bases. CDR3 length: 15 residues. In germline, CDR1 is SGHRS, CDR2 YFSETQ. The ends lost 4 bases at V and 0 bases at J; junction bases unmatched: 3.

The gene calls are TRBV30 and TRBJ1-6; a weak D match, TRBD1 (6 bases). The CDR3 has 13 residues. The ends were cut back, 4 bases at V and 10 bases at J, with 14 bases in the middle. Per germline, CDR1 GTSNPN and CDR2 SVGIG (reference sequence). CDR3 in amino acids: CAWTGDQYSPLHF. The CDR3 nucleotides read TGTGCCTGGACAGGGGATCAGTACTCACCCCTCCACTTT.

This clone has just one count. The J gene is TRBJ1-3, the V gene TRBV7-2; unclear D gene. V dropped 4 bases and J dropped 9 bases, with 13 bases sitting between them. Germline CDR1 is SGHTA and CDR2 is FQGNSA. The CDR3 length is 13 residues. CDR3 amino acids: CASSSDTRATIYF. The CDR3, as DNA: TGTGCCAGCAGCTCCGACACCCGAGCCACCATATATTTT.

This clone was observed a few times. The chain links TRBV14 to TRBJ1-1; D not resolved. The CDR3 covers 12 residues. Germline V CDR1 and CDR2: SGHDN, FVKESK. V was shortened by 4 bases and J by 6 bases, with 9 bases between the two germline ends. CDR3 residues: CASSRSRAEAFF. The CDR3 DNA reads TGTGCCAGCAGCCGGAGTCGGGCTGAAGCTTTCTTT.

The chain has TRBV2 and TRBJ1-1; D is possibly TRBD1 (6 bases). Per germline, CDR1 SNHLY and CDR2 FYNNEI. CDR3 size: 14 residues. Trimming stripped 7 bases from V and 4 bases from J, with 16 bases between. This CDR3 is CASKIDRSGTEAFF. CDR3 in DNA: TGTGCCAGCAAAATTGACAGGTCCGGCACTGAAGCTTTCTTT.

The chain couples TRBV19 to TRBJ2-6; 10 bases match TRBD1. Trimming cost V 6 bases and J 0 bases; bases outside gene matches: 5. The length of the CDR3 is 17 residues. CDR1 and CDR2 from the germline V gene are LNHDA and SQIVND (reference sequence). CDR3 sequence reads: CASSLGTGVSGANVLTF. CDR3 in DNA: TGTGCCAGTAGCCTAGGGACAGGGGTCTCTGGGGCCAACGTCCTGACTTTC.